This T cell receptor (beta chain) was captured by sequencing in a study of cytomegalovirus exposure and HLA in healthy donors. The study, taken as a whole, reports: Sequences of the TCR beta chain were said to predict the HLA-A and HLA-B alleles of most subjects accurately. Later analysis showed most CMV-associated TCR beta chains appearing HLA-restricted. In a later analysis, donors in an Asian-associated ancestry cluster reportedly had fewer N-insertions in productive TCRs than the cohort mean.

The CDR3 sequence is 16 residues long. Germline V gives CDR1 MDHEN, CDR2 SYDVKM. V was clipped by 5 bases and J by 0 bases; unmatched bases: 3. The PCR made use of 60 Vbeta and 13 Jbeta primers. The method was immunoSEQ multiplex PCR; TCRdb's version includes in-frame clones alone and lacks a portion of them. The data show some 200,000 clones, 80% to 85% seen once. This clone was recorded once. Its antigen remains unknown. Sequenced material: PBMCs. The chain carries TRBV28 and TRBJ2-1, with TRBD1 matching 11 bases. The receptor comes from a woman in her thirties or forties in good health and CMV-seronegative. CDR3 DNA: TGTGCCAGCAGTGGACAGGGGGCTAGCTCCTACAATGAGCAGTTCTTC. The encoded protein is CASSGQGASSYNEQFF.